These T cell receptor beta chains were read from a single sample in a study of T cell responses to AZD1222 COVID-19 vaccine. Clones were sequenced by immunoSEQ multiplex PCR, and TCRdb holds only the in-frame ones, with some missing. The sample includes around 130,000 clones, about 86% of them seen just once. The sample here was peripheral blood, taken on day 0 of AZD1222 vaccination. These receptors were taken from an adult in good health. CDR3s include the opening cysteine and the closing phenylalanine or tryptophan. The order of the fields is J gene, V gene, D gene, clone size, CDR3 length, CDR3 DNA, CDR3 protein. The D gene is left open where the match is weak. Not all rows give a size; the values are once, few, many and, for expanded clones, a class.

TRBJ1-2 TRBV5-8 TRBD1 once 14 TGTGCCAGCAGCATGACAGGGGGCGGCTATGGCTACACCTTC CASSMTGGGYGYTF
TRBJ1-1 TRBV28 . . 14 TGTGCCAGCAGAAGTGCAGGGCTGGGGACTGAAGCTTTCTTT CASRSAGLGTEAFF
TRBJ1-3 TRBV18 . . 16 TGTGCCAGCTCACCGAACCGTGTGGGGGCTGAAAACACCATATATTTT CASSPNRVGAENTIYF
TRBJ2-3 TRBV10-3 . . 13 TGTGCCAGTACCGGGACTAGCACAGATACGCAGTATTTT CASTGTSTDTQYF
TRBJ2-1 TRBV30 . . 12 TGTGCCTGGAGTGGACTCCCGAATGAGCAGTTCTTC CAWSGLPNEQFF
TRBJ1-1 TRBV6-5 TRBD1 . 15 TGTGCCAGCAGTACAGGGGGCTCAAGCAACACTGAAGCTTTCTTT CASSTGGSSNTEAFF
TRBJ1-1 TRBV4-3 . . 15 TGCGCCAGCAGCCAAGAGAATTGGTCTGGGGGGCAAGCTTTCTTT CASSQENWSGGQAFF
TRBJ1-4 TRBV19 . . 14 TGTGCCACCACAGGGACTCCAACTAATGAAAAACTGTTTTTT CATTGTPTNEKLFF
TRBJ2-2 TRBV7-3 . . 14 TGTGCCAGCAGCTCCATAGTGGACACCGGGGAGCTGTTTTTT CASSSIVDTGELFF
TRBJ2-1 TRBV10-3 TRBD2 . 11 TGTGCCATCGGGGGGGGGAATGAGCAGTTCTTC CAIGGGNEQFF
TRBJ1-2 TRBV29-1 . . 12 TGCAGCGTTGAAGATCACGGGGGCGGCTACACCTTC CSVEDHGGGYTF
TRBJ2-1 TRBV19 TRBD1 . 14 TGTGCCAGTAGTATCGTGGACAGGGACAATGAGCAGTTCTTC CASSIVDRDNEQFF
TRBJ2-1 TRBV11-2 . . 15 TGTGCCAGCAGCTTAGGAGGGGGACTCTACAATGAGCAGTTCTTC CASSLGGGLYNEQFF
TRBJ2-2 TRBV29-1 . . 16 TGCAGCGTTGCCATCTACCGGGACGGAGACACCGGGGAGCTGTTTTTT CSVAIYRDGDTGELFF
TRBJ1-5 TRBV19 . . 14 TGTGCCAGTACCATACCGGACAGCAATCAGCCCCAGCATTTT CASTIPDSNQPQHF
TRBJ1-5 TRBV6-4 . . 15 TGTGCCAGCAGTGACTCCCCCGGGATAAATCAGCCCCAGCATTTT CASSDSPGINQPQHF
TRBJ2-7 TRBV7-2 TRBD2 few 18 TGTGCCAGCAGCGCCCGGGGGGACCGCCTCCTGGTGGGATACGAGCAGTACTTC CASSARGDRLLVGYEQYF
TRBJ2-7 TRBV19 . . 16 TGTGCCAGTAGTACCGACATGTGGAGTTCTTCGTACGAGCAGTACTTC CASSTDMWSSSYEQYF
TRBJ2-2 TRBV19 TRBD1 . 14 TGTGCCAGTAGTTCACGACAGGGGGCAGGGGAGCTGTTTTTT CASSSRQGAGELFF
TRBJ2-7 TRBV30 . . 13 TGTGCCTGGAGCGGGACACTGACCTACGAGCAGTACTTC CAWSGTLTYEQYF
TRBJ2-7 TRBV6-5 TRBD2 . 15 TGTGCCAGCTGGGAGGGAGACAGATACTCCTACGAGCAGTACTTC CASWEGDRYSYEQYF
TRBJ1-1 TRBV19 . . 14 TGTGCCAGTGCCTCGACCCCGGGGGGCACTGAAGCTTTCTTT CASASTPGGTEAFF
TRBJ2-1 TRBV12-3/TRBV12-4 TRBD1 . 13 TGTGCCAGCTCTCCGACAGGGGGCAATGAGCAGTTCTTC CASSPTGGNEQFF
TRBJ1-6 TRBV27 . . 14 TGTGCCAGCAGTTTATCGGGGCATGTTTCACCCCTCCACTTT CASSLSGHVSPLHF
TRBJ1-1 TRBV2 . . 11 TGTGCCAGCAGGGAGAACACTGAAGCTTTCTTT CASRENTEAFF
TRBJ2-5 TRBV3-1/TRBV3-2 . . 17 TGTGCCAGCAGCCCCTCCGAGCGGAGGCCCCACCAAGAGACCCAGTACTTC CASSPSERRPHQETQYF
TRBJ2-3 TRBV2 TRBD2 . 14 TGTGCCAGCAGGACCGGGAGGGGCACAGATACGCAGTATTTT CASRTGRGTDTQYF
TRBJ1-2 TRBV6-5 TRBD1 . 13 TGTGCCAGCAGAGCACAGGGGGCGCAAGGCTACACCTTC CASRAQGAQGYTF
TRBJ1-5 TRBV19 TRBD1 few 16 TGTGCCAGTAGTATCACCGGGACAGGGGGCAATCAGCCCCAGCATTTT CASSITGTGGNQPQHF
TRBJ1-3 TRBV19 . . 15 TGTGCCAGTATCGGTCGGACCTCTGATGGAAACACCATATATTTT CASIGRTSDGNTIYF